Listed here are 30 T cell receptor beta chains from one sample, sequenced in a study of cytomegalovirus exposure and HLA in healthy donors. 60 Vbeta and 13 Jbeta primers were used in PCR. Only in-frame clones appear in the TCRdb table, and some are missing; sequencing was by immunoSEQ multiplex PCR. The table lists 100,000 to 150,000 clones, around two thirds of them singletons. Sequences were obtained from PBMCs. Receptors originate from a woman aged 40 to 49 in good health and CMV-seronegative.

A word on this clone: In the same sample, other DNA sequences code for this CDR3. The CDR3: CASSSRTGGYGYTF. The CDR3, as DNA: TGTGCCAGCAGTTCACGGACAGGGGGGTATGGCTACACCTTC. The chain joins TRBV27 to TRBJ1-2; 10 positions agree with TRBD1. The V segment lost 4 bases and the J segment 5 bases; nucleotides outside the gene matches: 4. Germline loops: CDR1 MNHEY, CDR2 SMNVEV (reference sequence). CDR3 length: 14 amino acids.

J is TRBJ1-1 and V is TRBV6-4; no reliable D call. V was cut by 5 bases and J by 5 bases, with 9 bases left in between. Germline V gene sequence: CDR1 MRHNA, CDR2 SNTAGT. The CDR3 totals 12 residues. CDR3 sequence (DNA): TGTGCCAGCAGTCCCCAACAGACTGAAGCTTTCTTT. Translating it yields CASSPQQTEAFF.

This clone showed up just a few times. The CDR3 DNA reads TGTGCCTGGAGTTCCCACCGAGAAAACACTGAAGCTTTCTTT. It is translated as CAWSSHRENTEAFF. The chain carries TRBV30 and TRBJ1-1; D remains ambiguous. This CDR3 has 14 amino acids. V was trimmed by 2 bases and J by 2 bases, leaving 12 bases between them. Germline V gives CDR1 GTSNPN, CDR2 SVGIG (reference sequence).

J is TRBJ1-2 and V is TRBV28; 8 positions match TRBD1. The germline gives CDR1 MDHEN, CDR2 SYDVKM. V was clipped by 7 bases and J by 5 bases; unmatched bases: 12. The CDR3 covers 15 residues. CDR3 loop: CASTPGGSAGYGYTF. The CDR3 DNA sequence: TGTGCCAGCACCCCAGGGGGCTCGGCCGGGTATGGCTACACCTTC.

This chain connects TRBV5-1 to TRBJ2-2; D ambiguous. The germline V gene has CDR1 SGHRS and CDR2 YFSETQ. The CDR3 has 15 residues. Trimming removed 7 bases from V and 6 bases from J, with 19 bases in between. CDR3 DNA sequence: TGCGCCAGCCGACTTGACGGCCCGTCCCCCGGGGAGCTGTTTTTT. This codes for CASRLDGPSPGELFF.

Regarding this clone: A junction end diverges from the germline sequence, so it may reflect a read error. The chain uses TRBV15 and TRBJ2-1, with unresolved D. From germline, CDR1 is LNHNV and CDR2 YYDKDF (reference sequence). The CDR3 covers 12 residues. The CDR3 loop is CATSRLYNEQFF. The CDR3 nucleotides are TGTGCCACCAGCAGATTGTACAACGAGCAGTTCTTC.

This clone was seen a few times. Within the sample, other DNA sequences also encode this same CDR3. The rearrangement uses TRBV30 and TRBJ1-1; the D is unclear. V was pared by 5 bases and J by 2 bases, with 6 bases between. This CDR3 is 11 amino acids long. The germline V gene has CDR1 GTSNPN and CDR2 SVGIG (reference sequence). This CDR3 is CAWSLNTEAFF. In nucleotides, the CDR3 is TGTGCCTGGTCGTTAAACACTGAAGCTTTCTTT.

The chain couples TRBV19 to TRBJ1-4, with TRBD1 as a possible D gene (6 bases). This CDR3 region has 16 residues. Trimming cost V 4 bases and J 0 bases, with 12 bases left between them. Looked up from germline, CDR1 is LNHDA and CDR2 is SQIVND (reference sequence). The CDR3 reads CASSTGQRTTNEKLFF. CDR3 nucleotides: TGTGCCAGTAGTACCGGACAGCGTACAACTAATGAAAAACTGTTTTTT.

This clone was counted a few times. The rearrangement joins TRBV7-9 to TRBJ2-5; 7 bases fit TRBD1. V was clipped by 5 bases and J by 5 bases; unmatched bases: 11. The CDR3 covers 15 residues. From germline, CDR1 is SEHNR and CDR2 FQNEAQ (reference sequence). The CDR3 nucleotides are TGTGCCAGCAGCCACCTTGAAGGGGGCCTCGAGACCCAGTACTTC. This encodes CASSHLEGGLETQYF.

The gene calls are TRBV19 and TRBJ1-3; D not certain. The CDR3 length is 16 residues. CDR1 LNHDA and CDR2 SQIVND come from the germline V gene (reference sequence). The V and J ends lost 5 bases and 0 bases respectively, with 14 bases between them. This CDR3 is CASSVPAASSGNTIYF. CDR3 DNA: TGTGCCAGTAGTGTCCCGGCGGCTAGCTCTGGAAACACCATATATTTT.

The rearrangement uses TRBV7-8 and TRBJ1-1; D is unresolved. CDR1 is SGHVS, CDR2 FQNEAQ, per germline. The V gene lost 5 bases and the J gene lost 1 base, with 11 bases spanning the gap. There are 14 residues in the CDR3. The CDR3 is CASSPQSRNTEAFF. The CDR3 bases are TGTGCCAGCAGCCCCCAGTCTCGGAACACTGAAGCTTTCTTT.

The chain employs TRBV10-1 and TRBJ2-1; 10 positions agree with TRBD2. Per the germline V gene, CDR1 is WNHNN and CDR2 is SYGVQD (reference sequence). This CDR3 region has 13 residues. V gave up 2 bases and J gave up 12 bases; unmatched junction bases: 4. DNA of the CDR3: TGCGCCAGCAGTGAGAGCGGGGGGGCCATGCAGTTCTTC. This encodes CASSESGGAMQFF.

This sequence joins TRBV23-1 and TRBJ2-7; 16 bases line up with TRBD2. TRBV23-1 is recorded as an ORF, its role being uncertain. The CDR3 loop spans 19 amino acids. J lost 1 base, V lost 0 bases, and 6 bases had no gene match. As DNA, the CDR3 is TGCGCCAGCAGTCAATCGGGACTAGCGGGGGGGCCGATGTCCTACGAGCAGTACTTC. Translating it yields CASSQSGLAGGPMSYEQYF.

The V call is TRBV11-2, the J call TRBJ2-7, with D maybe TRBD1 (6 bases). Per germline, CDR1 SGHAT and CDR2 FQNNGV. V lost 1 base to trimming and J lost 3 bases, with 10 bases between them. The length of the CDR3 is 14 residues. CDR3 in amino acids: CASSLGGHLYEQYF. For the CDR3, the DNA is TGTGCCAGCAGCTTAGGGGGACACCTCTACGAGCAGTACTTC. The full variable domain, its missing parts supplied by reference TRBV11-2 and TRBJ2-7, is EAGVAQSPRYKIIEKRQSVAFWCNPISGHATLYWYQQILGQGPKLLIQFQNNGVVDDSQLPKDRFSAERLKGVDSTLKIQPAKLEDSAVYLCASSLGGHLYEQYFGPGTRLTVT.

This chain uses TRBV5-4 with TRBJ1-2, with a possible D match to TRBD1 (5 bases). Germline CDR1 and CDR2: SGHNT and YYREEE (reference sequence). V was cut by 3 bases and J by 0 bases, with 18 bases left in between. This CDR3 is 17 amino acids long. CDR3 amino acids: CASSSSTARTTNYGYTF. CDR3 coding DNA: TGTGCCAGCAGCTCGTCGACAGCACGCACCACTAACTATGGCTACACCTTC.

In this sample, this clone turned up a few times. V and J are TRBV25-1 and TRBJ2-7, with D hard to call. Trimming stripped 2 bases from V and 2 bases from J, with 13 bases between. Looked up from germline, CDR1 is MGHDK and CDR2 is SYGVNS. The CDR3 spans 15 residues. CDR3 sequence reads: CASSEGGYSTYEQYF. CDR3 nucleotides: TGTGCCAGCAGTGAAGGCGGCTACTCTACCTACGAGCAGTACTTC.

The rearrangement joins TRBV28 to TRBJ1-1; a weak D match, TRBD1 (5 bases). The germline CDR1 and CDR2 sequences are MDHEN and SYDVKM. This CDR3 comprises 13 residues. V was clipped by 3 bases and J by 12 bases, with 17 bases between them. CDR3 bases: TGTGCCAGCAGTTTTATAGGCGGGGGAAAATCTTTCTTT. This sequence encodes CASSFIGGGKSFF.

The rearrangement links TRBV13 to TRBJ1-6; the D gene is possibly TRBD1 (5 bases). This CDR3 comprises 16 residues. Trimming cost V 5 bases and J 2 bases, with 13 bases left between them. Germline CDR1 PRHDT, CDR2 FYEKMQ (reference sequence). CDR3 coding DNA: TGTGCCAGCAGCCCCAGCGGGACGGCCTATAATTCACCCCTCCACTTT. This encodes CASSPSGTAYNSPLHF. Together with reference TRBV13 and TRBJ1-6, the CDR3 gives the full variable domain: AAGVIQSPRHLIKEKRETATLKCYPIPRHDTVYWYQQGPGQDPQFLISFYEKMQSDKGSIPDRFSAQQFSDYHSELNMSSLELGDSALYFCASSPSGTAYNSPLHFGNGTRLTVT.

V usage is TRBV5-6 and J usage is TRBJ2-7, with 9 bases lining up with TRBD1. The V segment lost 3 bases and the J segment 2 bases; nucleotides outside the gene matches: 6. This CDR3 is 15 amino acids long. The germline gives CDR1 SGHDT, CDR2 YYEEEE. CDR3 amino acids: CASSWTRTGAYEQYF. CDR3 DNA sequence: TGTGCCAGCAGCTGGACCCGGACAGGGGCCTACGAGCAGTACTTC.

The chain uses TRBV4-2 and TRBJ1-6; tentative D call: TRBD1 (6 bases). Germline V CDR1 and CDR2: LGHNA, YNFKEQ. The V end lost 1 base, the J end lost 7 bases, and 8 bases lay between the germline ends. The CDR3 sequence is 14 residues long. CDR3 in amino acids: CASSQVQGNSPLHF. The CDR3 coding sequence is TGTGCCAGCAGCCAAGTACAGGGAAATTCACCCCTCCACTTT.

This clone appeared a few times. This chain joins TRBV29-1 and TRBJ2-4; TRBD1 aligns across 9 bases. V was pared by 1 base and J by 6 bases, with 7 bases of the junction left unmatched. CDR3 length: 15 amino acids. Germline-derived CDR1 and CDR2 are SQVTM and ANQGSEA. The CDR3 bases are TGCAGCGTTGAAGTGGGGACAGGGTCGAGAAACATTCAGTACTTC. This translates into CSVEVGTGSRNIQYF.

This clone was counted only a few times. The V gene is TRBV7-8, the J gene TRBJ2-5, with no clear D. V was trimmed by 3 bases and J by 2 bases, leaving 10 bases between them. CDR3 length: 14 residues. CDR1 SGHVS and CDR2 FQNEAQ come from the germline V gene. The CDR3 region is CASSFRSTQETQYF. The CDR3 DNA follows: TGTGCCAGCAGCTTTCGTAGTACTCAAGAGACCCAGTACTTC.

This rearrangement joins TRBV7-9 to TRBJ1-5; D gene uncertain. This CDR3 comprises 14 residues. Trimming removed 5 bases at V and 2 bases at J, with 10 bases between. Germline CDR1 is SEHNR and CDR2 is FQNEAQ (reference sequence). CDR3 loop: CASSLHGGNQPQHF. CDR3 nucleotide sequence: TGTGCCAGCAGCCTTCATGGAGGCAATCAGCCCCAGCATTTT.

This clone showed up just a few times. The genes are TRBV27 and TRBJ1-6; 7 bases are shared with TRBD1. Looked up from germline, CDR1 is MNHEY and CDR2 is SMNVEV (reference sequence). The trim removed 0 bases at V and 4 bases at J, leaving 9 bases unmatched. The CDR3 has 18 residues. The CDR3 DNA reads TGTGCCAGCAGTTTATCGACAGGGCGAGGGGCTTATAATTCACCCCTCCACTTT. It translates to CASSLSTGRGAYNSPLHF.

The sample holds a few counts of this clone. The CDR3 loop reads CANKRGQVNTEAFF. The DNA of the CDR3 is TGTGCCAACAAGAGGGGACAGGTCAACACTGAAGCTTTCTTT. The chain couples TRBV6-5 to TRBJ1-1, with 8 bases matching TRBD1. CDR1 and CDR2 from the germline V gene are MNHEY and SVGAGI. Trimming took 10 bases from V and 2 from J; bases not matched to a gene: 9. This CDR3 contains 14 residues.

J is TRBJ1-1 and V is TRBV30; D unresolved. The ends were cut back, 4 bases at V and 1 base at J, with 13 bases in the middle. CDR1 is GTSNPN, CDR2 SVGIG, per germline (reference sequence). This CDR3 region has 14 residues. CDR3 nucleotide sequence: TGTGCCTGGACGAGATTTGGTTCGAACACTGAAGCTTTCTTT. Amino acid sequence: CAWTRFGSNTEAFF.

This clone was counted only a few times. V usage is TRBV5-4 and J usage is TRBJ2-7, with D perhaps TRBD1 (5 bases). Trimming stripped 1 base from V and 2 bases from J, with 7 bases between. There are 13 residues in the CDR3. Germline V gene lookup returns CDR1 SGHNT and CDR2 YYREEE (reference sequence). The CDR3 sequence: CASSLQGTYEQYF. Here the CDR3 DNA reads TGTGCCAGCAGCTTGCAGGGTACCTACGAGCAGTACTTC.

J is TRBJ2-7 and V is TRBV6-6; D perhaps matches TRBD1 (7 bases). The germline V and J ends were trimmed by 5 bases and 6 bases, with 17 bases remaining between them. The CDR3 contains 14 residues. Germline-derived CDR1 and CDR2 are MNHNY and SVGAGI (reference sequence). CDR3 DNA: TGTGCCAGCAGTCCAGGCAGGGGGGCGGTCGAGCAGTACTTC. Translating gives CASSPGRGAVEQYF.

In this sample, this clone turned up a few times. At one boundary the junction diverges from the germline segment, which might be a read error. This chain joins TRBV4-1 and TRBJ1-5; tentatively, D is TRBD1 (5 bases). This CDR3 is 13 amino acids long. CDR1 and CDR2 from the germline V gene are MGHRA and YSYEKL. The chain's CDR3 is CASSQVDNGERCF. CDR3 bases: TGCGCCAGCAGCCAAGTGGACAATGGGGAACGTTGTTTT.

This chain links TRBV14 with TRBJ1-5, with D unresolved. CDR1 is SGHDN and CDR2 is FVKESK in the germline V gene. With 0 bases removed from V and 6 bases from J, the gap between germline ends came to 6 bases. The CDR3 runs 13 residues. For the CDR3, the DNA is TGTGCCAGCAGCCAAGACGGGGTTCAGCCCCAGCATTTT. Translation: CASSQDGVQPQHF.